What follows are 26 T cell receptor beta chains derived from one specimen sequenced in a study of shared T cell receptors in the human thymus. Assay: immunoSEQ multiplex PCR; the TCRdb copy retains only in-frame clones and omits some. The table has about 730,000 clones, 80% to 90% seen once. A further study also used this sample, focusing on human thymus T cells.

Sequenced sample: thymocytes. The receptors stem from a girl less than two years old with a congenital heart defect.

The rearrangement links TRBV5-1 to TRBJ2-7, with 7 nucleotides matching TRBD1. The junction had 11 bases not matched to a gene; V was cut back by 0 bases and J by 2 bases. CDR1 and CDR2 (germline): SGHRS, YFSETQ. This CDR3 is 17 amino acids long. The CDR3 loop reads CASSLALGQDTAYEQYF. The DNA of the CDR3 is TGCGCCAGCAGCTTGGCCCTCGGACAGGACACGGCCTACGAGCAGTACTTC.

The rearrangement joins TRBV29-1 to TRBJ2-3, with a weak D call TRBD1 (5 bases). V lost 7 bases and J lost 0, with 14 bases in between. The CDR3 has 14 amino acids. CDR1 SQVTM and CDR2 ANQGSEA come from the germline V gene. The CDR3 loop is CSAKTAPSTDTQYF. The CDR3 nucleotides read TGCAGCGCCAAGACAGCGCCCAGCACAGATACGCAGTATTTT.

This chain joins TRBV5-8 and TRBJ2-2; D gene unclear. Trimming stripped 4 bases from V and 8 bases from J, with 9 bases between. Germline CDR1 and CDR2: SGHTS and YDEGEE. The CDR3 extends over 12 amino acids. The CDR3 DNA reads TGTGCCAGCAGCCGCGCTAGTGGGGAGCTGTTTTTT. This encodes CASSRASGELFF.

V gene TRBV18 combines with J gene TRBJ1-2; tentatively, D is TRBD1 (6 bases). The germline V and J ends were trimmed by 9 bases and 8 bases, with 22 bases remaining between them. This CDR3 has 14 residues. CDR1 is KGHSH and CDR2 is LQKENI in the germline V gene. DNA for the CDR3: TGTGCCAGTATACCAGGTACAGGGTTCGGCGGCTACACCTTC. Translated: CASIPGTGFGGYTF. Complete variable domain (other parts from reference TRBV18 and TRBJ1-2): NAGVMQNPRHLVRRRGQEARLRCSPMKGHSHVYWYRQLPEEGLKFMVYLQKENIIDESGMPKERFSAEFPKEGPSILRIQQVVRGDSAAYFCASIPGTGFGGYTFGSGTRLTVV.

The rearrangement uses TRBV9 and TRBJ1-1; tentative D call: TRBD1 (5 bases). The germline gives CDR1 SGDLS, CDR2 YYNGEE. The CDR3 has 12 amino acids. V was pared by 0 bases and J by 7 bases, with 7 bases between. The CDR3 nucleotides are TGTGCCAGCAGCGTAGGTGACAGTGAAGCTTTCTTT. This codes for CASSVGDSEAFF.

This chain links TRBV5-1 with TRBJ2-1; TRBD2 agrees at 10 bases. V shed 2 bases and J 3 bases; nucleotides not matched to a gene: 2. Germline CDR1 and CDR2: SGHRS and YFSETQ. The CDR3 is 15 residues long. The CDR3 DNA reads as TGCGCCAGCAGCTTTAGCGGGGGGTGCTACAATGAGCAGTTCTTC. Translated, it gives CASSFSGGCYNEQFF.

This rearrangement joins TRBV7-2 to TRBJ2-1, with D possibly being TRBD1 (5 bases). V was pared by 3 bases and J by 4 bases, with 25 bases between. Germline loops: CDR1 SGHTA, CDR2 FQGNSA. The CDR3 is 19 residues long. The chain's CDR3 is CASSFPQISGPLLYNEQFF. The CDR3 nucleotides are TGTGCCAGCAGCTTCCCCCAAATCTCAGGGCCCCTCCTATACAATGAGCAGTTCTTC. The entire variable domain, with the rest obtained from reference TRBV7-2 and TRBJ2-1, is as follows: GAGVSQSPSNKVTEKGKDVELRCDPISGHTALYWYRQSLGQGLEFLIYFQGNSAPDKSGLPSDRFSAERTGGSVSTLTIQRTQQEDSAVYLCASSFPQISGPLLYNEQFFGPGTRLTVL.

CDR3 nucleotides: TGTGCCAGCAGTGAATATCCAGGGTATAGCAATCAGCCCCAGCATTTT. Translation gives CASSEYPGYSNQPQHF. This sequence joins TRBV25-1 and TRBJ1-5, with TRBD1 as a possible D gene (5 bases). Germline assignment: CDR1 MGHDK and CDR2 SYGVNS. Between the trimmed V and J ends, which lost 0 bases and 0 bases, there was a span of 9 bases. The CDR3 extends over 16 amino acids.

This chain joins TRBV6-1 and TRBJ1-3; no firm D call. V shed 4 bases and J shed 0 bases, with 10 bases lying between them. The germline CDR1 and CDR2 sequences are MNHNS and SASEGT. The CDR3 runs to 15 residues. CDR3 in DNA: TGTGCCAGCAGTGTAGGCAGGTTCTCTGGAAACACCATATATTTT. Encoded protein: CASSVGRFSGNTIYF.

CDR3 DNA: TGTGCCAGCAGCCCCGGGGGCACCGGGGAGCTGTTTTTT. Amino acids: CASSPGGTGELFF. The V call is TRBV6-4, the J call TRBJ2-2; D is perhaps TRBD2 (6 bases). Trimming shortened V by 6 bases and J by 4 bases, and 9 bases separated the two germline ends. CDR3 length: 13 amino acids. Germline V CDR1 and CDR2: MRHNA, SNTAGT.

The chain uses TRBV25-1 and TRBJ1-1, with D maybe TRBD1 (5 bases). Trimming removed 4 bases at V and 7 bases at J, with 10 bases between. The CDR3 consists of 12 residues. Looked up from germline, CDR1 is MGHDK and CDR2 is SYGVNS. CDR3 region: CASSGSGGEAFF. The CDR3 DNA sequence: TGTGCCAGCAGTGGTTCCGGGGGTGAAGCTTTCTTT.

This clone has only a few counts. At one end, the junction sequence differs from germline, possibly due to a read error. Other DNA sequences in the same sample also yield this CDR3. V and J are TRBV11-3 and TRBJ1-6; TRBD1 might be the D (6 bases). Looked up from germline, CDR1 is SGHNT and CDR2 is YENEEA. The CDR3 loop spans 16 amino acids. The CDR3 DNA is TGTGCCAGCAGCTTATTGGCAGGGGAAGGAAATTCCCCCCTCCACTTT. This sequence encodes CASSLLAGEGNSPLHF.

The chain combines TRBV27 with TRBJ1-5; 8 bases are a match to TRBD1. V dropped 5 bases and J dropped 2; count of bases not matched to a gene: 5. CDR1 MNHEY and CDR2 SMNVEV come from the germline V gene (reference sequence). This CDR3 spans 15 amino acids. For the CDR3, the DNA is TGTGCCAGCAGTCAAAAGACAGGGGGCAATCAGCCCCAGCATTTT. Protein: CASSQKTGGNQPQHF.

This chain's CDR3 is CASRPRGDQETQYF. CDR3 in DNA: TGTGCCAGCCGCCCCAGGGGCGACCAAGAGACCCAGTACTTC. The rearrangement joins TRBV6-1 to TRBJ2-5; D may be TRBD1 (6 bases). Trimming cost V 8 bases and J 0 bases, with 13 bases left between them. Per germline, CDR1 MNHNS and CDR2 SASEGT. This CDR3 region has 14 residues.

CDR3 amino acids: CSVVEEGYTF. The CDR3 nucleotides read TGCAGCGTTGTAGAGGAGGGCTACACCTTC. The genes are TRBV29-1 and TRBJ1-2; D not resolved. Germline V gene data show CDR1 as SQVTM and CDR2 as ANQGSEA. V lost 4 bases and J 8 bases, leaving 8 bases between the germline ends. CDR3 length: 10 residues.

The J gene is TRBJ1-5, the V gene TRBV15, with 8 positions matching TRBD1. Germline CDR1 reads LNHNV; CDR2 reads YYDKDF (reference sequence). V lost 0 bases to trimming and J lost 2 bases; unmatched junction nucleotides: 9. This CDR3 spans 18 amino acids. The DNA of the CDR3 is TGTGCCACCAGCAGAGATCTGGCAGGGGGCTTGGGCAATCAGCCCCAGCATTTT. This sequence encodes CATSRDLAGGLGNQPQHF.

This chain uses TRBV27 with TRBJ2-5; D is perhaps TRBD1 (6 bases). V was cut by 6 bases and J by 1 base, with 39 bases left in between. Germline CDR1 is MNHEY and CDR2 is SMNVEV (reference sequence). The CDR3 length is 23 residues. DNA of the CDR3: TGTGCCAGCAGACCCCACAGGGACCCAAGTGAAGGACGAGGGATTAAGCCCCAAGAGACCCAGTACTTC. Translated: CASRPHRDPSEGRGIKPQETQYF.

This clone has only a few counts. The gene calls are TRBV28 and TRBJ1-5, with unresolved D. This CDR3 contains 12 residues. V was clipped by 6 bases and J by 6 bases, with 9 bases between them. Germline assignment: CDR1 MDHEN and CDR2 SYDVKM. CDR3 bases: TGTGCCAGCAGGGAGGTGAGTCAGCCCCAGCATTTT. Amino acid sequence: CASREVSQPQHF.

The genes are TRBV9 and TRBJ2-5; 13 bases agree with TRBD2. V gave up 4 bases and J gave up 4 bases; unmatched junction bases: 7. The CDR3 runs to 16 residues. Germline V gives CDR1 SGDLS, CDR2 YYNGEE. CDR3 amino acids: CASSPGLAGRGETQYF. DNA of the CDR3: TGTGCCAGCAGCCCGGGACTAGCGGGGAGGGGAGAGACCCAGTACTTC.

The chain combines TRBV15 with TRBJ2-2, with D possibly being TRBD2 (5 bases). Trimming removed 1 base from V and 3 bases from J, with 12 bases in between. This CDR3 region has 16 residues. Germline CDR1 and CDR2: LNHNV and YYDKDF (reference sequence). The CDR3 is CATSRGTLEDTGELFF. CDR3 nucleotides: TGTGCCACCAGCAGAGGGACTTTGGAGGACACCGGGGAGCTGTTTTTT.

The chain employs TRBV7-9 and TRBJ1-5, with D hard to call. V was pared by 6 bases and J by 3 bases, with 9 bases between. The CDR3 length is 13 residues. From germline, CDR1 is SEHNR and CDR2 FQNEAQ (reference sequence). The CDR3 DNA is TGTGCCAGCAGTTCTAGCCTCAATCAGCCCCAGCATTTT. It translates to CASSSSLNQPQHF.

The chain couples TRBV27 to TRBJ2-2; D is perhaps TRBD2 (6 bases). Trimming left V 5 bases short and J 2 bases short, with 15 bases between. The CDR3 sequence is 16 residues long. CDR1 and CDR2 from the germline V gene are MNHEY and SMNVEV (reference sequence). This chain's CDR3 is CASSPLRDFNTGELFF. CDR3 sequence (DNA): TGTGCCAGCAGTCCCCTTCGGGACTTCAACACCGGGGAGCTGTTTTTT.

There are a few counts of this clone. This chain joins TRBV9 and TRBJ1-6, with TRBD1 matching 9 bases. The CDR3 runs 18 residues. CDR1 is SGDLS, CDR2 YYNGEE, per germline. Trimming cost V 3 bases and J 2 bases; bases outside gene matches: 9. The CDR3 reads CASSAGQGTGPYNSPLHF. The CDR3 nucleotides are TGTGCCAGCAGCGCAGGACAGGGGACGGGCCCCTATAATTCACCCCTCCACTTT. Full variable domain (rest looked up from reference TRBV9 and TRBJ1-6): DSGVTQTPKHLITATGQRVTLRCSPRSGDLSVYWYQQSLDQGLQFLIQYYNGEERAKGNILERFSAQQFPDLHSELNLSSLELGDSALYFCASSAGQGTGPYNSPLHFGNGTRLTVT.

The chain employs TRBV19 and TRBJ2-1, with 10 bases fitting TRBD2. The germline CDR1 and CDR2 sequences are LNHDA and SQIVND (reference sequence). V shed 8 bases and J 2 bases; nucleotides not matched to a gene: 3. There are 14 residues in the CDR3. The CDR3 sequence: CASLSGGAYNEQFF. CDR3 nucleotide sequence: TGTGCCAGTCTAAGCGGGGGGGCCTACAATGAGCAGTTCTTC.

The chain joins TRBV14 to TRBJ2-5, with TRBD1 as a possible D gene (6 bases). Trimming took 0 bases from V and 5 from J, leaving 16 bases between them. The CDR3 has 16 residues. CDR1 and CDR2 from the germline V gene are SGHDN and FVKESK. The CDR3 protein is CASSQDSRDTGETQYF. In DNA form, the CDR3 reads TGTGCCAGCAGCCAAGATTCCCGGGACACAGGGGAGACCCAGTACTTC.

J is TRBJ2-7 and V is TRBV5-1; 7 bases match TRBD1. This CDR3 spans 15 amino acids. Germline V gives CDR1 SGHRS, CDR2 YFSETQ. V lost 5 bases and J lost 0; bases outside the gene matches: 8. CDR3 in DNA: TGCGCCAGCAGACCTCCGGGACAGAGCTCCTACGAGCAGTACTTC. Encoded protein: CASRPPGQSSYEQYF.